This T cell receptor beta chain was sequenced in a study of blood T cell repertoires in COVID-19. Using immunoSEQ multiplex PCR, the repertoire was profiled, and TCRdb retains in-frame clones only, with some absent. The sample includes tens of thousands of clones, 89% seen only once; the top ten take 4% to 5%. CDR1 SGHTA and CDR2 FQGTGA come from the germline V gene. The CDR3 has 15 residues. V was clipped by 2 bases and J by 1 base, with 11 bases between them. The clonotype comes from a woman aged 45 to 65 with active COVID-19. The sequenced sample consisted of peripheral blood. This chain uses TRBV7-3 with TRBJ1-1; the D is unclear. The CDR3 region is CASSLHNTANTEAFF. CDR3 DNA sequence: TGTGCCAGCAGCTTACACAACACCGCGAACACTGAAGCTTTCTTT.